The clone carrying this TCR beta chain was seen a single time. As yet, its antigen is unknown. Tagging with unique molecular identifiers was a feature of the TCR beta cDNA libraries. MiXCR, run by TCRdb on the PCR reads, gives a single entry per CDR3 protein. Of approximately 630,000 distinct CDR3 sequences in the sample, approximately 59% were seen once. V gave up 3 bases and J gave up 7 bases, with 15 bases separating them. This CDR3 region has 14 residues. Germline values: CDR1 MDHEN, CDR2 SYDVKM. This entry belongs to a study of post-analysis software for immune sequencing data. General observations from the study: Diversity measured as normalized Chao1 was significantly lower in multiple sclerosis patients than in controls. Four or five TRBV segments were more frequent in patients than controls; TRBV5-6, TRBV5-1 and TRBV20-1 belonged to this group.

The rearrangement links TRBV28 to TRBJ1-1, with TRBD1 as a possible D gene (5 bases). This TCR came from a girl aged 2-10 years with multiple sclerosis. Material: blood. CDR3 nucleotide sequence: TGTGCCAGCAGTTTGGGGACCCGTGGAAATGAAGCTTTCTTT. Amino acids: CASSLGTRGNEAFF.